The rows below give T cell receptor beta chains drawn from one sample of a study of response to subunit inactivated influenza vaccine. One entry per CDR3 protein results from TCRdb running MiXCR on the RT-PCR reads. Among about 520,000 distinct CDR3 sequences, 25% were seen once, and the ten largest hold 1.5% to 2%. Here the sequenced sample was CD4+ T cells sorted from PBMCs, taken 5 days after vaccination. The receptors shown here come from a man aged 50-59 years who received an inactivated influenza vaccine. Each CDR3 is given with its conserved first and last residue. D genes are given only for firm matches. Some rows have no size entry. The others give once, few or many, or a class for an expanded clone.

d_gene	abundance	v_gene	j_gene	CDR3aa	CDR3nt
.	.	TRBV20-1	TRBJ1-5	CSAAARAGYRNQPQHF	TGCAGTGCTGCCGCCAGGGCGGGATATCGCAATCAGCCCCAGCATTTT
.	.	TRBV14	TRBJ1-1	CASSRGLYMENTEAFF	TGTGCCAGCAGTCGGGGCCTTTACATGGAGAACACTGAAGCTTTCTTT
TRBD1	few	TRBV4-3	TRBJ1-2	CASSQTGGYGYTF	TGCGCCAGCAGCCAGACAGGGGGCTATGGCTACACCTTC
TRBD2	.	TRBV29-1	TRBJ2-5	CSVGPAGGSQETQYF	TGCAGCGTAGGCCCAGCGGGAGGTTCCCAAGAGACCCAGTACTTC
.	.	TRBV7-9	TRBJ2-5	CASSLGGLLGAQYF	TGTGCCAGCAGCTTAGGAGGGCTCCTGGGGGCCCAGTACTTC
.	few	TRBV27	TRBJ2-7	CASSPPSGLYEQYF	TGTGCCAGCAGTCCGCCGTCAGGGTTATACGAGCAGTACTTC
TRBD1	.	TRBV7-2	TRBJ2-7	CASSQGPGQTYEQYF	TGTGCCAGCAGCCAAGGTCCGGGACAGACCTACGAGCAGTACTTC
.	.	TRBV20-1	TRBJ2-2	CSAQDYLKGGELFF	TGCAGTGCACAGGACTACTTGAAGGGCGGGGAGCTGTTTTTT
.	few	TRBV6-2/TRBV6-3	TRBJ2-7	CASSYSNSYEQYF	TGTGCCAGCAGTTACTCGAATAGCTACGAGCAGTACTTC
.	many	TRBV12-3/TRBV12-4	TRBJ2-7	CASSQKGPPLFEQYF	TGTGCCAGCAGCCAGAAGGGACCGCCGCTCTTTGAGCAGTACTTC
.	.	TRBV10-1	TRBJ2-3	CASSVGDPRSDTQYF	TGCGCCAGCAGTGTAGGGGACCCTAGGTCAGATACGCAGTATTTT
.	.	TRBV18	TRBJ2-2	CASSPPVARFTGELFF	TGTGCCAGCTCACCACCGGTTGCCAGATTCACCGGGGAGCTGTTTTTT
.	.	TRBV25-1	TRBJ1-6	CASSAIPDSHIDSPLHF	TGTGCCAGCAGTGCAATACCGGACAGTCACATCGATTCACCCCTCCACTTT
TRBD2	.	TRBV28	TRBJ2-7	CASSPPGLAIHEQYF	TGTGCCAGCAGTCCCCCGGGACTAGCTATCCACGAGCAGTACTTC
.	few	TRBV7-2	TRBJ2-5	CASSLLTEETQYF	TGTGCCAGCAGCTTATTGACAGAAGAGACCCAGTACTTC
TRBD2	many	TRBV7-7	TRBJ2-3	CASSQGTSGRMDTQYF	TGTGCCAGCAGTCAAGGGACTAGCGGGAGAATGGATACGCAGTATTTT
.	.	TRBV20-1	TRBJ2-3	CSARDSGRVTDTQYF	TGCAGTGCTAGAGATTCGGGCAGGGTCACAGATACGCAGTATTTT
TRBD2	few	TRBV7-9	TRBJ2-7	CASSLGTSGKYEQYF	TGTGCCAGCAGCTTAGGCACTAGCGGAAAATACGAGCAGTACTTC
.	many	TRBV6-4	TRBJ2-1	CASSPGGANNEQFF	TGTGCCAGCAGTCCAGGAGGGGCTAACAATGAGCAGTTCTTC
.	few	TRBV5-1	TRBJ2-7	CASSPGAGEQYF	TGCGCCAGCAGCCCGGGGGCTGGAGAGCAGTACTTC
TRBD1	few	TRBV29-1	TRBJ2-1	CSVEEGTGRGGVFF	TGCAGCGTTGAAGAGGGGACAGGGAGAGGGGGGGTATTCTTC
TRBD1	many	TRBV5-1	TRBJ1-2	CASSGTGGSEGYTF	TGCGCCAGCAGCGGGACAGGGGGGTCGGAGGGCTACACCTTC
.	.	TRBV9	TRBJ2-7	CASSWGEGGPGEQYF	TGTGCCAGCAGCTGGGGAGAGGGGGGCCCCGGGGAGCAGTACTTC
.	.	TRBV20-1	TRBJ2-1	CSARDWAGNNEQFF	TGCAGTGCTAGAGATTGGGCAGGCAACAATGAGCAGTTCTTC
.	.	TRBV30	TRBJ2-3	CAWSVLGDTQYF	TGTGCCTGGAGTGTACTTGGGGATACGCAGTATTTT
.	few	TRBV15	TRBJ2-2	CATSRKLVNTGELFF	TGTGCCACCAGCAGAAAATTGGTGAACACCGGGGAGCTGTTTTTT
.	few	TRBV2	TRBJ2-1	CASSESRINEQFF	TGTGCCAGCAGTGAAAGTCGGATCAATGAGCAGTTCTTC
.	.	TRBV4-3	TRBJ1-4	CASSQDRTVEKLFF	TGCGCCAGCAGCCAAGATAGAACGGTTGAAAAACTGTTTTTT
.	.	TRBV12-3/TRBV12-4	TRBJ1-2	CASSLQVTSNYGYTF	TGTGCCAGCAGTTTACAAGTTACATCAAACTATGGCTACACCTTC
.	.	TRBV20-1	TRBJ2-7	CSARDISYEQYF	TGCAGTGCCAGGGACATAAGCTACGAGCAGTACTTC
.	few	TRBV4-3	TRBJ1-4	CASSQDFRPREKLFF	TGCGCCAGCAGCCAAGATTTCAGGCCAAGGGAAAAACTGTTTTTT
.	.	TRBV6-1	TRBJ2-1	CASRREGLDEQFF	TGTGCCAGCAGGAGAGAGGGGCTGGATGAGCAGTTCTTC
TRBD2	.	TRBV7-2	TRBJ2-5	CASSQNSGGETQYF	TGTGCCAGCAGCCAAAATAGCGGGGGAGAGACCCAGTACTTC
TRBD1	once	TRBV5-4	TRBJ1-2	CASSLESTGGAFYGYTF	TGTGCCAGCAGCTTGGAAAGTACAGGGGGCGCTTTCTATGGCTACACCTTC
TRBD1	.	TRBV4-2	TRBJ2-7	CASSQVTGGFDEQYF	TGTGCCAGCAGCCAAGTGACAGGGGGCTTCGACGAGCAGTACTTC
.	.	TRBV6-2/TRBV6-3	TRBJ1-2	CASSYEGRDGYTF	TGTGCCAGCAGTTACGAGGGGCGTGATGGCTACACCTTC
.	.	TRBV20-1	TRBJ2-7	CSASTGFSSYEQYF	TGCAGTGCTAGCACAGGCTTTTCCTCCTACGAGCAGTACTTC
.	few	TRBV20-1	TRBJ2-1	CSASPGVGNEQFF	TGCAGTGCTAGCCCGGGAGTTGGGAATGAGCAGTTCTTC
.	.	TRBV12-3/TRBV12-4	TRBJ2-3	CASSLRVAGGVHTQYF	TGTGCCAGCAGTTTACGAGTAGCCGGAGGAGTACATACGCAGTATTTT
.	few	TRBV25-1	TRBJ2-3	CASSARSTASTDTQYF	TGTGCCAGCAGTGCCCGGTCGACAGCTAGCACAGATACGCAGTATTTT
TRBD1	few	TRBV2	TRBJ2-2	CASRNRGPGELFF	TGTGCCAGCAGGAACAGGGGCCCCGGGGAGCTGTTTTTT
.	.	TRBV7-9	TRBJ2-5	CASSSGTLRQETQYF	TGTGCCAGCAGCTCGGGGACCCTAAGGCAAGAGACCCAGTACTTC